This T cell receptor (beta chain) was captured by sequencing in a study of early T cells in non-severe SARS-CoV-2 infection. Study-level information: Whole-blood bulk RNA, unsorted, was sequenced, and chains were unpaired.

Molecules of cDNA were individually given unique molecular identifiers that were attached to them. TCRdb fed the 5' RACE reads into MiXCR, producing one record per CDR3 protein. The sample records fewer than 100,000 distinct CDR3 sequences, 13% being singletons. Regarding this clonotype: Its antigen is unidentified.

General study findings and limits: VDJdb matches were skewed toward anti-spike CD8 T cell responses.

The CDR3 loop spans 13 amino acids. The V end was cut by 1 base, the J end by 6 bases, with 10 bases between. Germline CDR1 and CDR2: SQVTM and ANQGSEA. This clonotype was sampled from an adult who was a healthcare worker with PCR-confirmed SARS-CoV-2 infection or an uninfected control (not recorded which). The rearrangement uses TRBV29-1 and TRBJ2-1, with TRBD2 as a possible D gene (5 bases). Material for sequencing was whole blood. Here the CDR3 DNA reads TGCAGCGTTGAAGGAGGGCCGGGCAATGAGCAGTTCTTC. Protein sequence: CSVEGGPGNEQFF.